This TCR beta chain was recorded in a study of siplizumab effects on memory and regulatory T cells (dated by TCRdb to between 2018 and 2021). Looking at the study overall: The effect of the anti-CD2 antibody siplizumab on alloreactive T-cell subsets was examined in allogeneic mixed lymphocyte reactions constructed from human PBMCs. General study outcomes and caveats: Siplizumab significantly reduced the cumulative frequency of alloreactive sequences traceable to unstimulated CD4+ memory T cells. Unstimulated naive T cells appeared to be more diverse than memory T cells, and naive cells seemed to make a substantial contribution to the alloresponse. A naive or memory phenotype could not be assigned to roughly 75-95% of proliferating CD4+ or CD8+ clones. Because sequences below about 10^-5 frequency were poorly captured, only a minor fraction of alloreactive clones could be mapped to unstimulated subsets. The suppressive function of proliferating Tregs from siplizumab cultures was not functionally confirmed. Among mappable alloreactive CD4+ clones, the Treg-derived fraction averaged around 70% with siplizumab versus 25% to 30% in control reactions.

Libraries came from the immunoSEQ multiplex PCR assay. Each sample had 85,000 to 100,000 TCR templates assayed by the deep sequencing platform. Genomic DNA extracted from sorted T cells was the material used for TCRbeta CDR3 sequencing. Per the original workflow: The R programming language was used for clonal analysis of the TCRbeta CDR3 data. Comparing unstimulated samples against CFSE-low samples taken after the reaction was how alloreactive CD4+ and CD8+ clones were defined. Regulatory or non-regulatory origin was assigned to alloreactive CD4+ clones by matching of sequences to sorted unstimulated Treg and non-Treg repertoires. The immuneACCESS repertoire file appears here via TCRdb, limited to in-frame rearrangements. These files lack a portion of the clones; in checked studies, under half of the deficit traces to unresolved V genes, and the cause of the others is not known. Clone size and the V and J calls come from that table; the DNA yielded D and trimming. The sample table holds roughly 100,000 clones, of which about 90% were seen once. Of the sample, 0.9% to 1.4% is held by the ten largest clones.

To note about this clone: What antigen it recognizes has not been identified. One base away there is no much larger clone; base qualities are not given.

Sorted unstimulated T cells and proliferating T cells recovered from mixed lymphocyte reactions underwent TCRbeta CDR3 sequencing. Fresh whole blood from approximately 10 HLA-typed healthy donors was used to isolate PBMCs. The V and J ends are trimmed by 1 base and 4 bases, leaving 8 bases between them. The CDR3, from cysteine to phenylalanine, totals 14 residues. Kept here is only the CDR3 DNA, which spans 42 bases and is read in frame from base 1. Taken from the germline V gene (reference sequence), the CDR1 and CDR2 loops are SEHNR and FQNEAQ. This receptor was identified in a human donor in good health. The chain joins TRBV7-9 to TRBJ1-5; no confident D gene assignment can be made. Sample: CD4+ T cells sorted from blood. The nucleotide sequence reads TGTGCCAGCAGCTTAGGACAAAGAAATCAGCCCCAGCATTTT. The resulting protein is CASSLGQRNQPQHF.